A single sample is the source of the 29 T cell receptor beta chains below, sequenced in a study of blood T cell repertoires in COVID-19. Using immunoSEQ multiplex PCR, the repertoire was profiled, and TCRdb retains in-frame clones only, with some absent. The table includes fewer than 150,000 clones, about 80% detected once. Specimen: peripheral blood. The origin of the receptors is a woman between 50 and 59 years old with acute or convalescent COVID-19.

This rearrangement joins TRBV19 to TRBJ2-7; TRBD2 aligns across 9 bases. Trimming took 5 bases from V and 1 from J; bases not matched to a gene: 3. Germline V gene data show CDR1 as LNHDA and CDR2 as SQIVND (reference sequence). The CDR3 length is 14 residues. The CDR3 sequence: CASSPGLASYEQYF. The CDR3 DNA reads as TGTGCCAGTAGTCCCGGACTAGCGTCCTACGAGCAGTACTTC.

The chain has TRBV6-1 and TRBJ1-5, with 7 positions matching TRBD1. The CDR3 consists of 16 residues. Germline assignment: CDR1 MNHNS and CDR2 SASEGT. After removal of 1 base from V and 0 bases from J, the junction contained 3 bases not matched to a gene. CDR3 amino acids: CASSEGQGNSNQPQHF. The DNA of the CDR3 is TGTGCCAGCAGTGAAGGACAGGGCAATAGCAATCAGCCCCAGCATTTT.

The rearrangement joins TRBV15 to TRBJ1-2; weak D call: TRBD1 (6 bases). CDR1 is LNHNV and CDR2 is YYDKDF in the germline V gene (reference sequence). V was shortened by 3 bases and J by 0 bases, with 8 bases between the two germline ends. The CDR3 has 14 residues. CDR3 nucleotide sequence: TGTGCCACCAGCAGCGGACAGACTAACTATGGCTACACCTTC. Its protein product is CATSSGQTNYGYTF.

The V call is TRBV11-3, the J call TRBJ2-1; 9 bases align to TRBD1. The germline V gene encodes CDR1 SGHNT and CDR2 YENEEA. The trim removed 1 base at V and 1 base at J, leaving 8 bases unmatched. This CDR3 has 18 amino acids. The CDR3 here is CASSLGPSGTGSYNEQFF. The CDR3, as DNA: TGTGCCAGCAGCTTAGGACCTTCGGGGACAGGGTCCTACAATGAGCAGTTCTTC.

This chain links TRBV30 with TRBJ2-3; 12 bases fit TRBD2. The V and J ends lost 0 bases and 8 bases, in that order; junction bases with no gene match: 9. CDR1 is GTSNPN, CDR2 SVGIG, per germline (reference sequence). The CDR3 contains 16 residues. Written as DNA, the CDR3 is TGTGCCTGGAGTGTTGTATCTAGCGGGGGGGCAGGTACGCAGTATTTT. The encoded protein is CAWSVVSSGGAGTQYF.

For the CDR3, the DNA is TGTGCCAGCAGCTTAACAGGGGAAAACTATGGCTACACCTTC. Its translation is CASSLTGENYGYTF. The chain recombines TRBV7-8 with TRBJ1-2, with TRBD1 matching over 7 bases. The CDR3 is 14 residues long. CDR1 SGHVS and CDR2 FQNEAQ come from the germline V gene. Unmatched junction bases numbered 2, after V lost 2 bases and J lost 2 bases.

This sequence joins TRBV7-2 and TRBJ2-7, with 10 positions matching TRBD2. The CDR3 contains 15 residues. The J segment lost 2 bases and the V segment lost 1 base, leaving 2 bases of the junction unmatched. In germline, CDR1 is SGHTA, CDR2 FQGNSA. CDR3 protein: CASSLVAGGTYEQYF. Written as DNA, the CDR3 is TGTGCCAGCAGCTTAGTAGCGGGGGGAACCTACGAGCAGTACTTC.

The rearrangement uses TRBV21-1 and TRBJ1-3; the table names TRBD1, a call not compared with the DNA. TRBV21-1 constitutes a pseudogene. CDR3 size: 15 residues. CDR3 sequence (DNA): TGTGCCAGCAGCGAACAGGGTATGGCTGGAAACACCATATATTTT. This gives the protein CASSEQGMAGNTIYF.

V gene TRBV30 combines with J gene TRBJ1-1, with D uncertain. Germline loops: CDR1 GTSNPN, CDR2 SVGIG (reference sequence). The CDR3 has 14 amino acids. V lost 5 bases to trimming and J lost 2 bases, with 15 bases between them. The CDR3 region has the DNA TGTGCCTGGGACCCGCTGAGAGGAAACACTGAAGCTTTCTTT. As protein: CAWDPLRGNTEAFF.

V gene TRBV2 combines with J gene TRBJ1-2; possible D gene TRBD1, 6 bases. CDR3 length equals 14 residues. V gave up 1 base and J gave up 4 bases, with 10 bases separating them. Germline V gives CDR1 SNHLY, CDR2 FYNNEI. The CDR3 here is CASSEERGPYGYTF. Written as DNA, the CDR3 is TGTGCCAGCAGTGAAGAGCGGGGGCCCTATGGCTACACCTTC.

The J gene is TRBJ2-7, the V gene TRBV18; 10 bases align to TRBD1. Germline V gene lookup returns CDR1 KGHSH and CDR2 LQKENI. The CDR3 covers 15 residues. Trimming removed 1 base from V and 2 bases from J; junction bases left unmatched: 2. The DNA of the CDR3 is TGTGCCAGCTCACCACTCGGACAGGGGGCCTACGAGCAGTACTTC. This translates into CASSPLGQGAYEQYF.

For this clone: Sequence at one end of the junction differs from germline and may be a read error. CDR3 nucleotides: TGTGCCAGTAATATAGGACAGGGTAACACTGAAGCTTTCTTT. It specifies CASNIGQGNTEAFF. The chain carries TRBV19 and TRBJ1-1; 8 bases map to TRBD1. The CDR3 sequence is 14 residues long. Germline CDR1 LNHDA, CDR2 SQIVND (reference sequence). The full variable domain, completed using reference TRBV19 and TRBJ1-1, is DGGITQSPKYLFRKEGQNVTLSCEQNLNHDAMYWYRQDPGQGLRLIYYSQIVNDFQKGDIAEGYSVSREKKESFPLTVTSAQKNPTAFYLCASNIGQGNTEAFFGQGTRLTVV.

The chain recombines TRBV4-1 with TRBJ2-1; D is unclear. The CDR3 contains 15 residues. With 1 base removed from V and 5 bases from J, the gap between germline ends came to 12 bases. Germline lookup yields CDR1 MGHRA and CDR2 YSYEKL. As DNA, the CDR3 is TGCGCCAGCAGCCAAGGTCTTCTGTATAACAATGAGCAGTTCTTC. Residues: CASSQGLLYNNEQFF.

This clone was observed a handful of times. The gene calls are TRBV7-7 and TRBJ2-1; 7 nucleotides match TRBD2. Germline V lookup: CDR1 SSHAT, CDR2 FNYEAQ (reference sequence). The CDR3 contains 15 residues. The V segment lost 2 bases and the J segment 5 bases; nucleotides outside the gene matches: 6. The CDR3 region is CASSLSRTRDNEQFF. CDR3 DNA: TGTGCCAGCAGCTTAAGTCGGACTAGAGACAATGAGCAGTTCTTC.

The V call is TRBV19, the J call TRBJ1-5; the D is unclear. V lost 1 base and J 3 bases, leaving 10 bases between the germline ends. This CDR3 is 15 amino acids long. In germline, CDR1 is LNHDA, CDR2 SQIVND (reference sequence). The CDR3 sequence: CASSIGHRANQPQHF. For the CDR3, the DNA is TGTGCCAGTAGTATAGGCCACAGAGCCAATCAGCCCCAGCATTTT.

This clone was detected only once. The genes are TRBV6-5 and TRBJ1-2; 10 nucleotides agree with TRBD1. V shed 9 bases, J shed 7 bases, and the junction held 5 bases outside the gene matches. This CDR3 is 12 amino acids long. Germline assignment: CDR1 MNHEY and CDR2 SVGAGI. The CDR3 DNA reads as TGTGCCAGTAGACAGGGGGCGAGTGGCTACACCTTC. Translation: CASRQGASGYTF.

The rearrangement joins TRBV11-2 to TRBJ1-2; D uncertain. Germline CDR1 SGHAT, CDR2 FQNNGV. This CDR3 is built from 14 residues. The V and J ends lost 0 bases and 2 bases respectively, with 7 bases between them. The CDR3 DNA follows: TGTGCCAGCAGCTTAGAAGCCTCAAACTATGGCTACACCTTC. This codes for CASSLEASNYGYTF.

This chain connects TRBV2 to TRBJ1-2; D is perhaps TRBD1 (5 bases). Germline CDR1 and CDR2: SNHLY and FYNNEI. Trimming removed 6 bases at V and 10 bases at J, with 18 bases between. The CDR3 loop spans 13 amino acids. The CDR3 coding sequence is TGTGCCAGCAGCCTAGCGGGACGCCAGGACTACACCTTC. It yields the protein CASSLAGRQDYTF. Using reference TRBV2 and TRBJ1-2 for the parts outside the CDR3, the full variable domain is EPEVTQTPSHQVTQMGQEVILRCVPISNHLYFYWYRQILGQKVEFLVSFYNNEISEKSEIFDDQFSVERPDGSNFTLKIRSTKLEDSAMYFCASSLAGRQDYTFGSGTRLTVV.

The chain couples TRBV20-1 to TRBJ2-3; no clear D. CDR1 and CDR2 from the germline V gene are DFQATT and SNEGSKA (reference sequence). CDR3 length: 11 residues. V shed 6 bases and J shed 2 bases, with 6 bases lying between them. This CDR3 reads CSAPYTDTQYF. The CDR3, as DNA: TGCAGTGCCCCCTACACAGATACGCAGTATTTT.

For the CDR3, the DNA is TGTGCCAGCAGTTTATCCTCGACAGGGAGTTACGAGCAGTACTTC. Its translation: CASSLSSTGSYEQYF. J is TRBJ2-7 and V is TRBV28, with 7 nucleotides matching TRBD1. The CDR3 spans 15 residues. CDR1 and CDR2 from the germline V gene are MDHEN and SYDVKM. The junction had 7 bases not matched to a gene; V was cut back by 1 base and J by 4 bases.

The chain couples TRBV5-6 to TRBJ2-4; 7 bases are a match to TRBD1. The germline V gene has CDR1 SGHDT and CDR2 YYEEEE. V shed 4 bases and J 5 bases; nucleotides not matched to a gene: 6. This CDR3 spans 14 amino acids. As DNA, the CDR3 is TGTGCCAGCAGCACGGGACAGTTGGAAAACATTCAGTACTTC. Its translation is CASSTGQLENIQYF.

V gene TRBV5-6 combines with J gene TRBJ2-1, with TRBD1 matching 8 bases. This CDR3 is built from 12 residues. Germline CDR1 and CDR2: SGHDT and YYEEEE. V lost 5 bases, J lost 7 bases, and 2 bases stayed unmatched. CDR3 DNA sequence: TGTGCCAGCAGTTACAGGGGGAATGAGCAGTTCTTC. As protein: CASSYRGNEQFF. The full variable domain, with the rest looked up from reference TRBV5-6 and TRBJ2-1, is DAGVTQSPTHLIKTRGQQVTLRCSPKSGHDTVSWYQQALGQGPQFIFQYYEEEERQRGNFPDRFSGHQFPNYSSELNVNALLLGDSALYLCASSYRGNEQFFGPGTRLTVL.

V gene TRBV5-1 combines with J gene TRBJ1-1; 7 nucleotides match TRBD1. V was pared by 4 bases and J by 6 bases, with 3 bases of the junction left unmatched. This CDR3 spans 12 amino acids. Germline CDR1 and CDR2: SGHRS and YFSETQ. CDR3 sequence: CASSAGTAEAFF. DNA of the CDR3: TGCGCCAGCAGCGCCGGGACAGCTGAAGCTTTCTTT.

The rearrangement links TRBV7-2 to TRBJ2-2; TRBD1 agrees at 9 bases. J was trimmed by 1 base and V by 4 bases; bases with no gene match: 7. Germline assignment: CDR1 SGHTA and CDR2 FQGNSA. The CDR3 has 17 amino acids. The DNA of the CDR3 is TGTGCCAGCAGCTCCTGGGTGGGACAGGGGAACACCGGGGAGCTGTTTTTT. Protein: CASSSWVGQGNTGELFF.

Comment on this clone: One junction end does not reproduce the germline sequence, and a read error may be involved. The rearrangement uses TRBV27 and TRBJ1-1, with D possibly being TRBD1 (6 bases). Germline V CDR1 and CDR2: MNHEY, SMNVEV (reference sequence). The CDR3 has 12 amino acids. The CDR3, as DNA: TGTGCCGGCAGCCTAACAGGGTCTGAAGCTTTCTTT. It yields the protein CAGSLTGSEAFF.

The chain recombines TRBV6-6 with TRBJ1-1; TRBD1 is a possible D gene (6 bases). The germline CDR1 and CDR2 sequences are MNHNY and SVGAGI (reference sequence). The ends were cut back, 0 bases at V and 4 bases at J, with 12 bases in the middle. This CDR3 comprises 15 residues. DNA for the CDR3: TGTGCCAGCAGTTACTCGACAGGAGGAAGCACTGAAGCTTTCTTT. This gives the protein CASSYSTGGSTEAFF.

The chain carries TRBV3-1 (or the pseudogene TRBV3-2) and TRBJ2-2; 9 bases are a match to TRBD1. In germline, CDR1 is LGHDT, CDR2 YNNKEL (reference sequence). The CDR3 has 15 residues. Unmatched junction bases numbered 4, after V lost 3 bases and J lost 5 bases. The DNA of the CDR3 is TGTGCCAGCAGCCAGCGGACAGGGGATACCGGGGAGCTGTTTTTT. This sequence encodes CASSQRTGDTGELFF.

This clone was counted between two and nine times. The rearrangement links TRBV19 to TRBJ1-2; D is uncertain. Germline V lookup: CDR1 LNHDA, CDR2 SQIVND (reference sequence). CDR3 length equals 13 residues. The germline V and J ends were trimmed by 4 bases and 8 bases, with 14 bases remaining between them. CDR3 sequence (DNA): TGTGCCAGTAGTACACCGGGAAGACGGGGCTACACCTTC. It specifies CASSTPGRRGYTF.

The rearrangement links TRBV6-4 to TRBJ1-6, with 9 bases that match TRBD1. CDR1 and CDR2 from the germline V gene are MRHNA and SNTAGT. Trimming removed 8 bases from V and 6 bases from J; junction bases left unmatched: 5. The CDR3 loop spans 14 amino acids. CDR3 protein: CASPTGGINSPLHF. CDR3 in DNA: TGTGCCAGCCCGACAGGGGGAATTAATTCACCCCTCCACTTT.